The 12 T cell receptor beta chains given below trace back to one sample, sequenced in a study of cytomegalovirus exposure and HLA in healthy donors. The method was immunoSEQ multiplex PCR; TCRdb's version includes in-frame clones alone and lacks a portion of them. The repertoire includes about 110,000 clones, roughly 90% of them detected once, and under 1.5% sits in the top ten. Specimen: PBMCs. These receptor sequences come from a woman between 25 and 40 years old in good health and CMV-seropositive.

In this sample, this clone turned up many times. The chain employs TRBV29-1 and TRBJ2-1; D perhaps matches TRBD1 (5 bases). Trimming shortened V by 7 bases and J by 5 bases, and 9 bases separated the two germline ends. The CDR3 consists of 11 residues. Per germline, CDR1 SQVTM and CDR2 ANQGSEA. CDR3 nucleotides: TGCAGCGCGTCCAGGGACAATGAGCAGTTCTTC. This encodes CSASRDNEQFF.

The chain recombines TRBV7-9 with TRBJ2-1; 10 nucleotides align to TRBD2. V was clipped by 1 base and J by 10 bases; unmatched bases: 7. The germline V gene encodes CDR1 SEHNR and CDR2 FQNEAQ (reference sequence). This CDR3 comprises 15 residues. As DNA, the CDR3 is TGTGCCAGCAGCTTAGTTAGCGGGAGGTCCGGGGAGCAGTTCTTC. Its translation is CASSLVSGRSGEQFF.

The chain has TRBV28 and TRBJ1-2; 8 nucleotides match TRBD1. Germline V lookup: CDR1 MDHEN, CDR2 SYDVKM. The CDR3 is 15 residues long. V was pared by 5 bases and J by 6 bases, with 11 bases of the junction left unmatched. The CDR3 here is CASSHRTGPSHGYTF. In DNA form, the CDR3 reads TGTGCCAGCAGTCACAGGACAGGGCCCTCACATGGCTACACCTTC.

The table lists this clone with a few counts. The chain employs TRBV28 and TRBJ2-7; 11 bases align to TRBD2. The germline V gene encodes CDR1 MDHEN and CDR2 SYDVKM. V gave up 5 bases and J gave up 7 bases; unmatched junction bases: 7. The CDR3 runs 14 residues. In DNA form, the CDR3 reads TGTGCCAGCAGTCCGGGACTAGCGGAGGGAGAGCAGTACTTC. Translating gives CASSPGLAEGEQYF.

With regard to this clone: One end of the junction varies from germline; a read error may be responsible. The CDR3 loop reads CASRKMYSNSGYTF. The CDR3 nucleotides read TGTGCCAGCAGAAAAATGTACAGCAACTCTGGCTACACCTTC. The chain couples TRBV5-4 to TRBJ1-2; D call uncertain. The germline V gene has CDR1 SGHNT and CDR2 YYREEE (reference sequence). The CDR3 length is 14 residues. Together with reference TRBV5-4 and TRBJ1-2, the CDR3 gives the full variable domain: ETGVTQSPTHLIKTRGQQVTLRCSSQSGHNTVSWYQQALGQGPQFIFQYYREEENGRGNFPPRFSGLQFPNYSSELNVNALELDDSALYLCASRKMYSNSGYTFGSGTRLTVV.

The V gene is TRBV28, the J gene TRBJ2-7; D not certain. The V and J ends lost 8 bases and 4 bases respectively, with 12 bases between them. The CDR3 spans 12 residues. Per germline, CDR1 MDHEN and CDR2 SYDVKM. The CDR3: CASGPPVYEQYF. The DNA of the CDR3 is TGTGCCAGCGGGCCCCCGGTTTACGAGCAGTACTTC.

The J gene is TRBJ1-1, the V gene TRBV4-3; 8 bases line up with TRBD1. Germline values: CDR1 LGHNA, CDR2 YSLEER. The CDR3 sequence is 16 residues long. V gave up 0 bases and J gave up 5 bases; unmatched junction bases: 8. The CDR3 nucleotides are TGCGCCAGCAGCCAAGATAAGGGACAGGCGGGAACTGAAGCTTTCTTT. It codes for CASSQDKGQAGTEAFF.

The chain employs TRBV11-2 and TRBJ1-4; D gene unclear. V was trimmed by 0 bases and J by 0 bases, leaving 8 bases between them. This CDR3 contains 16 residues. The germline V gene encodes CDR1 SGHAT and CDR2 FQNNGV. Here the CDR3 DNA reads TGTGCCAGCAGCTTAGACTCTTCTGCAACTAATGAAAAACTGTTTTTT. Protein sequence: CASSLDSSATNEKLFF.

The chain recombines TRBV6-1 with TRBJ1-1; tentative D call: TRBD1 (5 bases). Germline loops: CDR1 MNHNS, CDR2 SASEGT. The length of the CDR3 is 12 residues. Trimming shortened V by 7 bases and J by 4 bases, and 10 bases separated the two germline ends. The CDR3: CASTRERTEAFF. For the CDR3, the DNA is TGTGCCAGCACCAGGGAACGCACTGAAGCTTTCTTT.

This clone was counted once. The chain combines TRBV27 with TRBJ2-7; weak D call: TRBD2 (5 bases). The germline gives CDR1 MNHEY, CDR2 SMNVEV (reference sequence). This CDR3 comprises 16 residues. With 8 bases removed from V and 4 bases from J, the gap between germline ends came to 24 bases. The CDR3 sequence is CASSGLGQLVPYEQYF. Here the CDR3 DNA reads TGTGCCAGCTCCGGACTTGGGCAGCTCGTTCCGTACGAGCAGTACTTC.

This chain connects TRBV29-1 to TRBJ2-1; possible D gene TRBD2, 6 bases. This CDR3 is 14 amino acids long. Germline CDR1 SQVTM, CDR2 ANQGSEA. Trimming shortened V by 4 bases and J by 0 bases, and 10 bases separated the two germline ends. The CDR3 spells CSVAGRNSYNEQFF. CDR3 coding DNA: TGCAGCGTTGCGGGGAGGAACTCCTACAATGAGCAGTTCTTC.

Here the CDR3 reads CASSIRGSPNGELFF. The CDR3 nucleotides are TGTGCCAGCAGCATCCGGGGGAGTCCAAACGGGGAGCTGTTTTTT. The chain links TRBV9 to TRBJ2-2; the D gene is possibly TRBD2 (6 bases). CDR1 is SGDLS and CDR2 is YYNGEE in the germline V gene. This CDR3 spans 15 amino acids. The V and J ends lost 4 bases and 7 bases respectively, with 17 bases between them. Full variable domain (missing parts from reference TRBV9 and TRBJ2-2): DSGVTQTPKHLITATGQRVTLRCSPRSGDLSVYWYQQSLDQGLQFLIQYYNGEERAKGNILERFSAQQFPDLHSELNLSSLELGDSALYFCASSIRGSPNGELFFGEGSRLTVL.